One and the same sample provided the 30 T cell receptor beta chains below, sequenced in a study of blood T cell repertoires in COVID-19. Sequencing was performed with immunoSEQ multiplex PCR; in TCRdb, only in-frame clones are kept and a portion is missing. The sample consists of roughly 87,000 clones, over 75% of them appearing once. Sequencing input: peripheral blood. These TCRs come from a woman in her 70s with acute or convalescent COVID-19.

The gene calls are TRBV21-1 and TRBJ2-1; TRBD1 reflects the table's D call only, with no check against the DNA. TRBV21-1 is annotated as a pseudogene. The CDR3 spans 15 residues. The CDR3 coding sequence is TGTGCCAGCATTTTACTCCGGGACAGAGACAATGAGCAGTTCTTC. Protein product: CASILLRDRDNEQFF.

The chain uses TRBV3-1 (or the pseudogene TRBV3-2) and TRBJ1-4; the D gene is possibly TRBD1 (6 bases). Germline values: CDR1 LGHDT, CDR2 YNNKEL (reference sequence). CDR3 length: 16 amino acids. With 4 bases removed from V and 7 bases from J, the gap between germline ends came to 19 bases. The CDR3 DNA is TGTGCCAGCAGCCGTGTCGCGGGGGCATGGGGTGAAAAACTGTTTTTT. The encoded protein is CASSRVAGAWGEKLFF.

A single count supports this clone. The chain couples TRBV5-1 to TRBJ1-2, with 9 bases identical to TRBD1. The germline CDR1 and CDR2 sequences are SGHRS and YFSETQ. The CDR3 has 15 amino acids. With 0 bases clipped from V and 3 bases from J, the junction kept 3 bases outside the gene matches. The chain's CDR3 is CASSLAGDRDYGYTF. DNA of the CDR3: TGCGCCAGCAGCTTGGCGGGGGACAGGGACTATGGCTACACCTTC.

The chain combines TRBV5-4 with TRBJ2-1; 9 bases line up with TRBD1. Trimming at V came to 3 bases and at J to 10 bases, leaving 5 bases not matched to a gene. From germline, CDR1 is SGHNT and CDR2 YYREEE (reference sequence). CDR3 length equals 13 residues. The CDR3, as DNA: TGTGCCAGCAGCTGGGGACAGGGAAGAGAGCAGTTCTTC. It specifies CASSWGQGREQFF.

The sample holds a few counts of this clone. The chain couples TRBV7-8 to TRBJ1-4; 10 bases fit TRBD1. This CDR3 comprises 15 residues. V lost 5 bases and J lost 7; bases outside the gene matches: 7. Germline V lookup: CDR1 SGHVS, CDR2 FQNEAQ. The DNA of the CDR3 is TGTGCCAGCAGCCCTCGGACAGGGGGGGGTGAAAAACTGTTTTTT. It is translated as CASSPRTGGGEKLFF.

V and J are TRBV19 and TRBJ1-3; the D gene is possibly TRBD1 (5 bases). Germline V gene data show CDR1 as LNHDA and CDR2 as SQIVND (reference sequence). Trimming removed 8 bases from V and 1 base from J, with 18 bases in between. The CDR3 sequence is 16 residues long. CDR3 region: CASGKTSGWSGNTIYF. In DNA, the CDR3 is TGTGCCAGTGGTAAGACCTCAGGGTGGTCTGGAAACACCATATATTTT.

The V gene is TRBV6-5, the J gene TRBJ2-2, with 9 bases lining up with TRBD1. Unmatched junction bases numbered 6, after V lost 7 bases and J lost 3 bases. The CDR3 has 15 residues. Per the germline V gene, CDR1 is MNHEY and CDR2 is SVGAGI. This chain's CDR3 is CASKGGTGYTGELFF. CDR3 nucleotides: TGTGCCAGCAAAGGGGGGACAGGGTACACCGGGGAGCTGTTTTTT.

This clone occurred once. The gene calls are TRBV5-1 and TRBJ2-2; D is possibly TRBD1 (6 bases). Trimming left V 1 base short and J 6 bases short, with 13 bases between. This CDR3 comprises 15 residues. Germline assignment: CDR1 SGHRS and CDR2 YFSETQ. This chain's CDR3 is CASSLMGDTAGELFF. For the CDR3, the DNA is TGCGCCAGCAGCTTGATGGGGGACACCGCCGGGGAGCTGTTTTTT.

The V and J genes are TRBV19 and TRBJ1-4; D might be TRBD1 (6 bases). Germline lookup yields CDR1 LNHDA and CDR2 SQIVND (reference sequence). The V end lost 6 bases, the J end lost 3 bases, and 14 bases lay between the germline ends. CDR3 length: 15 amino acids. CDR3 nucleotide sequence: TGTGCCAGTAGCTCTTGGACAGCAGCTAATGAAAAACTGTTTTTT. Its protein product is CASSSWTAANEKLFF.

The V gene is TRBV21-1, the J gene TRBJ1-1. TRBV21-1 corresponds to a pseudogene. The CDR3 consists of 12 residues. In DNA, the CDR3 is TGTGCCAGCAGCCTAGATTGGCTTAGAGCTTTCTTT. Protein: CASSLDWLRAFF.

The chain links TRBV7-2 to TRBJ1-5, with D possibly being TRBD1 (5 bases). CDR3 length: 13 residues. V dropped 1 base and J dropped 11 bases, with 12 bases sitting between them. Germline loops: CDR1 SGHTA, CDR2 FQGNSA. The CDR3 sequence is CASSLGTGGAQHF. The CDR3 coding sequence is TGTGCCAGCAGCTTAGGCACGGGAGGGGCCCAGCATTTT.

V usage is TRBV30 and J usage is TRBJ2-5, with D tentatively TRBD1 (6 bases). This CDR3 is 13 amino acids long. The V and J ends lost 0 bases and 5 bases respectively, with 10 bases between them. The germline V gene encodes CDR1 GTSNPN and CDR2 SVGIG (reference sequence). CDR3 DNA sequence: TGTGCCTGGAGTGTTGGGGGCGGGGAGACCCAGTACTTC. Translating gives CAWSVGGGETQYF.

This clone was observed once. This chain links TRBV6-5 with TRBJ1-1; TRBD1 agrees at 7 bases. After removal of 6 bases from V and 6 bases from J, the junction contained 7 bases not matched to a gene. Per the germline V gene, CDR1 is MNHEY and CDR2 is SVGAGI. CDR3 size: 13 residues. CDR3 in DNA: TGTGCCAGCAGCCCACTACAGGGGTCTGAAGCTTTCTTT. Translation gives CASSPLQGSEAFF.

V gene TRBV4-1 combines with J gene TRBJ1-5; 7 positions agree with TRBD1. CDR1 is MGHRA, CDR2 YSYEKL, per germline. V shed 0 bases and J 3 bases; nucleotides not matched to a gene: 5. The CDR3 totals 16 residues. The CDR3 sequence is CASSQEGGQFNQPQHF. The CDR3 DNA reads TGCGCCAGCAGCCAAGAAGGGGGACAGTTCAATCAGCCCCAGCATTTT.

V is TRBV2 and J is TRBJ1-5; D might be TRBD1 (6 bases). This CDR3 is built from 14 residues. Per germline, CDR1 SNHLY and CDR2 FYNNEI. Trimming took off 6 bases at V and 7 bases at J, with 16 bases between the two ends. CDR3 in amino acids: CASRETGQEQPQHF. The DNA for the CDR3 is TGTGCCAGCAGGGAGACAGGTCAGGAACAGCCCCAGCATTTT.

The V gene is TRBV5-1, the J gene TRBJ2-2, with D possibly being TRBD1 (6 bases). Per the germline V gene, CDR1 is SGHRS and CDR2 is YFSETQ. V was trimmed by 0 bases and J by 4 bases, leaving 13 bases between them. The CDR3 loop spans 16 amino acids. DNA of the CDR3: TGCGCCAGCAGCTTGGTGGTGACAGGACGCACCGGGGAGCTGTTTTTT. Translated: CASSLVVTGRTGELFF.

The CDR3 DNA is TGTGCCAGCAGTTACTCAAGGCAGGGGGACACTGAAGCTTTCTTT. Translated, it gives CASSYSRQGDTEAFF. The chain employs TRBV6-6 and TRBJ1-1; TRBD1 agrees at 7 bases. The CDR3 has 15 residues. The V gene's germline CDR1 is MNHNY and CDR2 SVGAGI (reference sequence). V was clipped by 0 bases and J by 3 bases; unmatched bases: 4.

This clone was seen a handful of times. The chain combines TRBV7-9 with TRBJ1-2; 9 nucleotides align to TRBD1. The CDR3 contains 16 residues. Trimming took 5 bases from V and 4 from J; bases not matched to a gene: 11. The germline V gene has CDR1 SEHNR and CDR2 FQNEAQ (reference sequence). The CDR3 here is CASSPLSGTGSYGYTF. In DNA form, the CDR3 reads TGTGCCAGCAGCCCACTATCCGGGACAGGGTCCTATGGCTACACCTTC.

J is TRBJ2-1 and V is TRBV29-1; TRBD1 is a possible D gene (6 bases). Per the germline V gene, CDR1 is SQVTM and CDR2 is ANQGSEA. The CDR3 runs to 16 residues. V lost 4 bases to trimming and J lost 1 base, with 17 bases between them. CDR3 DNA sequence: TGCAGCGTTGTACAAATCGGGACACAGTCCTACAATGAGCAGTTCTTC. It specifies CSVVQIGTQSYNEQFF.

In regard to this clone: A read error may produce the germline difference seen at one junction end. This chain uses TRBV20-1 with TRBJ2-5; maybe TRBD1 (6 bases). The CDR3 has 8 residues. CDR1 DFQATT and CDR2 SNEGSKA come from the germline V gene (reference sequence). The CDR3: CSARDRHF. CDR3 nucleotide sequence: TGCAGTGCTAGGGACAGACACTTC.

The genes are TRBV7-3 and TRBJ1-6; D ambiguous. The CDR3 sequence is 15 residues long. Germline V CDR1 and CDR2: SGHTA, FQGTGA. V lost 0 bases and J lost 10, with 13 bases in between. Here the CDR3 DNA reads TGTGCCAGCAGCTTAACCGGGGTCCTGGGGTCACCCCTCCACTTT. Encoded protein: CASSLTGVLGSPLHF.

V is TRBV19 and J is TRBJ2-3; the match to TRBD1 covers 9 bases. CDR1 LNHDA and CDR2 SQIVND come from the germline V gene (reference sequence). V gave up 3 bases and J gave up 1 base; unmatched junction bases: 11. This CDR3 is built from 18 residues. This CDR3 reads CASSILINRGLGTDTQYF. The CDR3 DNA is TGTGCCAGTAGTATCCTGATCAACAGGGGGCTCGGCACAGATACGCAGTATTTT. The full variable domain, rest sourced from reference TRBV19 and TRBJ2-3, is DGGITQSPKYLFRKEGQNVTLSCEQNLNHDAMYWYRQDPGQGLRLIYYSQIVNDFQKGDIAEGYSVSREKKESFPLTVTSAQKNPTAFYLCASSILINRGLGTDTQYFGPGTRLTVL.

This clone was observed a single time. This chain joins TRBV19 and TRBJ1-1; the match to TRBD1 covers 7 bases. Losses at the gene ends were 1 base for V and 7 bases for J; bases not matched to a gene: 3. Looked up from germline, CDR1 is LNHDA and CDR2 is SQIVND (reference sequence). The CDR3 consists of 13 residues. In DNA form, the CDR3 reads TGTGCCAGTAGTATAGTTCAGGGGGTTGAAGCTTTCTTT. The encoded protein is CASSIVQGVEAFF.

The gene calls are TRBV18 and TRBJ1-6, with D perhaps matching TRBD1 (6 bases). The germline gives CDR1 KGHSH, CDR2 LQKENI. CDR3 length: 15 residues. With 6 bases removed from V and 2 bases from J, the gap between germline ends came to 11 bases. CDR3 nucleotide sequence: TGTGCCAGCTCCCTTGGACAGACCTATAATTCACCCCTCCACTTT. Protein sequence: CASSLGQTYNSPLHF.

The chain has TRBV5-1 and TRBJ1-2; 7 bases match TRBD1. Germline CDR1 reads SGHRS; CDR2 reads YFSETQ. V was pared by 4 bases and J by 2 bases, with 5 bases of the junction left unmatched. The CDR3 loop spans 14 amino acids. The DNA for the CDR3 is TGCGCCAGCAGCCAAATGACAGGGAACTATGGCTACACCTTC. Translated, it gives CASSQMTGNYGYTF.

This clone was counted a few times. The chain couples TRBV5-8 to TRBJ1-5; D is possibly TRBD1 (6 bases). V dropped 5 bases and J dropped 4 bases, with 13 bases sitting between them. CDR1 is SGHTS, CDR2 YDEGEE, per germline. This CDR3 comprises 14 residues. The CDR3 DNA reads as TGTGCCAGCAGTCCGCGGGGGCGAAATCAGCCCCAGCATTTT. Protein: CASSPRGRNQPQHF.

This chain connects TRBV18 to TRBJ1-2; 8 nucleotides match TRBD1. Germline CDR1 KGHSH, CDR2 LQKENI. The CDR3 has 15 amino acids. Trimming removed 2 bases from V and 8 bases from J; junction bases left unmatched: 10. The CDR3 sequence is CASSPEEGTGIGYTF. The CDR3 region has the DNA TGTGCCAGCTCACCAGAGGAAGGGACAGGAATCGGCTACACCTTC.

V usage is TRBV12-5 and J usage is TRBJ1-6; possibly TRBD1 for D (5 bases). The CDR3 has 12 residues. V lost 1 base, J lost 16 bases, and 11 bases lay in between. CDR1 LGHNT and CDR2 FRNRAP come from the germline V gene. As DNA, the CDR3 is TGTGCTAGTGGTTTGGAAAATGGGGCACTCCACTTT. It encodes CASGLENGALHF.

This clone has just a few counts. The V gene is TRBV2, the J gene TRBJ1-5, with TRBD1 identical over 7 bases. With 7 bases clipped from V and 5 bases from J, the junction kept 5 bases outside the gene matches. Looked up from germline, CDR1 is SNHLY and CDR2 is FYNNEI. CDR3 length: 13 amino acids. CDR3 sequence: CASKGRGDQPQHF. DNA for the CDR3: TGTGCCAGCAAGGGCAGGGGGGATCAGCCCCAGCATTTT.

This chain connects TRBV28 to TRBJ1-1, with 9 bases that match TRBD1. The junction had 9 bases not matched to a gene; V was cut back by 7 bases and J by 3 bases. Germline CDR1 MDHEN, CDR2 SYDVKM. The CDR3 is 15 amino acids. CDR3 DNA: TGTGCCAGCACCTCGTCGGGACAGGGAGACACTGAAGCTTTCTTT. This encodes CASTSSGQGDTEAFF. Complete variable domain (other parts from reference TRBV28 and TRBJ1-1): DVKVTQSSRYLVKRTGEKVFLECVQDMDHENMFWYRQDPGLGLRLIYFSYDVKMKEKGDIPEGYSVSREKKERFSLILESASTNQTSMYLCASTSSGQGDTEAFFGQGTRLTVV.